These 4 T cell receptor beta chains originate from one sample sequenced in a study of T cells after yellow fever vaccination. TCRdb re-derived calls from the 5' RACE reads in MiXCR, one entry per CDR3 protein. The sample has tens of thousands of distinct CDR3 sequences, roughly 7.3% seen once. This specimen consisted of CD8+ T cells sorted from PBMCs, obtained roughly 14 days after the first yellow fever vaccination. The source of these receptors is a man younger than 35 who received the YFV17D yellow fever vaccine.

This clonotype was counted at least ten times. This chain connects TRBV15 to TRBJ2-5; no reliable D call. The CDR3 runs to 15 residues. V gave up 0 bases and J gave up 5 bases, with 13 bases separating them. Germline CDR1 is LNHNV and CDR2 is YYDKDF (reference sequence). As DNA, the CDR3 is TGTGCCACCAGCAGAGATAGAAGGGCTGGGGAGACCCAGTACTTC. This codes for CATSRDRRAGETQYF.

This clonotype was seen repeatedly, ten times or more. The chain carries TRBV7-8 and TRBJ1-1, with TRBD1 identical over 7 bases. CDR1 is SGHVS and CDR2 is FQNEAQ in the germline V gene. CDR3 size: 15 residues. The V gene end was trimmed by 3 bases and the J gene end by 5 bases; junction bases not matched to a gene: 9. CDR3 in DNA: TGTGCCAGCAGCTTCCGGGACAGCCGGGGGACTGAAGCTTTCTTT. Encoded protein: CASSFRDSRGTEAFF. The entire variable domain, with the rest obtained from reference TRBV7-8 and TRBJ1-1, is as follows: GAGVSQSPRYKVAKRGQDVALRCDPISGHVSLFWYQQALGQGPEFLTYFQNEAQLDKSGLPSDRFFAERPEGSVSTLKIQRTQQEDSAVYLCASSFRDSRGTEAFFGQGTRLTVV.

The rearrangement uses TRBV3-1 and TRBJ2-7; a weak D match, TRBD2 (5 bases). Germline V CDR1 and CDR2: LGHDT, YNNKEL (reference sequence). The CDR3 is 15 residues long. With 1 base removed from V and 6 bases from J, the gap between germline ends came to 16 bases. This chain's CDR3 is CASSQVSEAGREQYV. In DNA, the CDR3 is TGTGCCAGCAGCCAAGTGTCGGAGGCCGGGCGCGAGCAGTACGTC.

V and J are TRBV4-3 and TRBJ1-5; D is undetermined. From germline, CDR1 is LGHNA and CDR2 YSLEER. Trimming took 1 base from V and 2 from J, leaving 6 bases between them. The CDR3 sequence is 14 residues long. The DNA of the CDR3 is TGCGCCAGCAGCCAAGGCCCCGGCAATCAGCCCCAGCATTTT. It encodes CASSQGPGNQPQHF.